This T cell receptor (beta chain) appears in the sequencing data of a study of blood T cell repertoires in COVID-19 (dated by TCRdb to 2018 to 2020). For the wider study: The collaborator samples originated in the United States, Italy and Spain and spanned the acute and convalescent phases of COVID-19. The prospective study material was composed of cDNA or gDNA derived from T cells, B-cell-depleted T cells, or PBMCs. The dataset comprised deeply sampled blood TCRbeta repertoires from subjects exposed to, actively infected with, or recovered from COVID-19. The repertoires were released in a freely available public database meant as a resource for research on the immune response to SARS-CoV-2. Samples were obtained from the ongoing ImmuneRACE study (first 160 participants) and from over 1,000 subjects provided by 6 global collaborators. The sample metadata nearly always contained a de-identified subject ID, COVID-19 status, age in years and sex. Where available, HLA class I and class II types were taken from metadata supplied by the sample provider and were not determined by assay-based typing. Overall results and qualifications from the work: Clinical and demographic metadata were provided uncurated, with the amount varying by source and participant.

Whole blood was collected in K2EDTA tubes by collaborating institutions according to the institutions' own protocols. Collaborator samples were shipped for TCRbeta analysis as frozen whole blood, isolated PBMCs, or DNA extracted from either sample type. Worth noting for this clone: The antigen it recognizes is unknown. It has no much larger one-base neighbor in the sample; base qualities were not kept.

V and J are truncated by 7 bases and 4 bases respectively, leaving an intervening sequence of 17 bases. The CDR3 holds 15 amino acids from the cysteine to the phenylalanine. The only DNA kept is the CDR3, 45 bases in frame from the first base. The germline V gene supplies CDR1 SGHVS and CDR2 FQNEAQ. TCRbeta CDR3 regions were amplified from genomic DNA using the immunoSEQ Assay, a bias-controlled multiplex PCR. As for the authors' bioinformatics: The number of nucleated cells in each sample was estimated by amplification of reference gene primers within the assay. To quantify the absolute abundance of each unique TCRbeta CDR3 rearrangement, sequence reads were collapsed and filtered. For each sample, productive Simpson clonality was calculated as the square root of Simpson's diversity index across productive rearrangements. TCRdb re-hosts the immuneACCESS table, in-frame sequences only. Its copies lack some clones; in the studies checked, an unresolved V gene accounts for under half of them, and the cause for the rest is not known. V, J and clone size derive from that table, while D and trimming were established from the DNA sequence. A total of 160,000 or so clones appear in this sample, roughly 74% of them only once. The ten biggest clones cover about 15% of the sample.

The sequenced sample consisted of peripheral blood. The receptor comes from an elderly woman with acute or convalescent COVID-19. The sequence links TRBV7-8 to TRBJ2-1, with the D segment identity uncertain. CDR3 loop: CASKRISEYYNEQFF. The DNA reads TGTGCCAGCAAGAGGATATCGGAATATTACAATGAGCAGTTCTTC.